One and the same sample provided the 15 T cell receptor beta chains below, sequenced in a study of early T cells in non-severe SARS-CoV-2 infection. TCRdb recomputed calls from the 5' RACE reads with MiXCR, one row per CDR3 protein. The sample shows 110,000 or so distinct CDR3 sequences, 12% of them seen only once. Input material: whole blood. The source of these receptors is an adult who was a healthcare worker with PCR-confirmed SARS-CoV-2 infection or an uninfected control (not recorded which).

This clonotype was seen a few times. V usage is TRBV5-1 and J usage is TRBJ1-1; the D is unclear. The germline CDR1 and CDR2 sequences are SGHRS and YFSETQ. The CDR3 extends over 13 amino acids. Trimming pared 4 bases from V and 9 bases from J, leaving 16 bases between. CDR3 sequence: CASSLDLTSKAFF. The CDR3 DNA follows: TGCGCCAGCAGCCTGGACCTTACTAGTAAAGCTTTCTTT.

This clonotype has more than one count but fewer than ten. This rearrangement joins TRBV11-3 to TRBJ1-1, with TRBD1 matching over 9 bases. The V and J ends lost 6 bases and 0 bases, in that order; junction bases with no gene match: 11. This CDR3 spans 17 amino acids. The germline CDR1 and CDR2 sequences are SGHNT and YENEEA. The CDR3 DNA sequence: TGTGCCAGCAGTTACCGGGACAGGGTTTGGGTGAACACTGAAGCTTTCTTT. Amino acids: CASSYRDRVWVNTEAFF.

J is TRBJ2-7 and V is TRBV12-5; D perhaps matches TRBD1 (5 bases). Trimming cost V 9 bases and J 2 bases, with 20 bases left between them. CDR1 is LGHNT and CDR2 is FRNRAP in the germline V gene. This CDR3 spans 15 amino acids. The CDR3: CASAVTGPRPYEQYF. CDR3 DNA: TGTGCTAGCGCCGTTACAGGACCCCGGCCCTACGAGCAGTACTTC.

The rearrangement uses TRBV20-1 and TRBJ2-7; possibly TRBD2 for D (5 bases). Germline CDR1 reads DFQATT; CDR2 reads SNEGSKA (reference sequence). The CDR3 covers 11 residues. V dropped 3 bases and J dropped 3 bases, with 6 bases sitting between them. DNA for the CDR3: TGCAGTGCTAGGGCGGGCTACGAGCAGTACTTC. Amino acids: CSARAGYEQYF.

The chain couples TRBV12-3 or TRBV12-4 to TRBJ2-1; TRBD1 matches 8 bases. V shed 5 bases and J 7 bases; nucleotides not matched to a gene: 10. The CDR3 loop spans 15 amino acids. The CDR3 nucleotides are TGTGCCAGCAGTAGCAGGGGGCAGGGAAGGAATGAGCAGTTCTTC. This gives the protein CASSSRGQGRNEQFF.

The gene calls are TRBV6-1 and TRBJ1-5; the D is unclear. The CDR3 runs to 16 residues. Germline V gene data show CDR1 as MNHNS and CDR2 as SASEGT. Trimming took off 5 bases at V and 7 bases at J, with 21 bases between the two ends. The CDR3 DNA is TGTGCCAGCAGTTTTTACCACGCAGGCGGCGGACAGCCCCAGCATTTT. Translated: CASSFYHAGGGQPQHF.

V is TRBV11-2 and J is TRBJ2-2; D is possibly TRBD1 (5 bases). Germline V gene lookup returns CDR1 SGHAT and CDR2 FQNNGV. With 6 bases removed from V and 4 bases from J, the gap between germline ends came to 9 bases. CDR3 length: 13 amino acids. The CDR3 sequence is CASRTGATGELFF. The CDR3 nucleotides are TGTGCCAGCAGAACAGGCGCCACCGGGGAGCTGTTTTTT.

This clonotype was observed at least ten times. The chain recombines TRBV20-1 with TRBJ2-2, with TRBD2 as a possible D gene (6 bases). This CDR3 comprises 13 residues. With 6 bases removed from V and 6 bases from J, the gap between germline ends came to 14 bases. Germline CDR1 reads DFQATT; CDR2 reads SNEGSKA (reference sequence). The CDR3 loop is CSATEGRPGELFF. The CDR3 DNA reads as TGCAGTGCCACGGAGGGGCGCCCCGGGGAGCTGTTTTTT.

This clonotype has ten or more counts. This chain uses TRBV9 with TRBJ2-7; possible D gene TRBD2, 5 bases. V shed 1 base and J shed 5 bases, with 10 bases lying between them. Germline V gene lookup returns CDR1 SGDLS and CDR2 YYNGEE. This CDR3 is 13 amino acids long. The CDR3 region has the DNA TGTGCCAGCAGCGTAAGGCCGGGGAACGAGCAGTACTTC. Translated, it gives CASSVRPGNEQYF.

This clonotype was recorded at least ten times. V usage is TRBV7-2 and J usage is TRBJ2-1; D not certain. Germline V gives CDR1 SGHTA, CDR2 FQGNSA. Trimming pared 4 bases from V and 11 bases from J, leaving 12 bases between. This CDR3 is built from 12 residues. The CDR3 protein is CASSSPGPQQFF. CDR3 bases: TGTGCCAGCAGCTCGCCCGGGCCCCAGCAGTTCTTC.

The chain couples TRBV7-9 to TRBJ2-3; 7 positions match TRBD1. J was trimmed by 2 bases and V by 1 base; bases with no gene match: 6. This CDR3 region has 16 residues. Germline CDR1 reads SEHNR; CDR2 reads FQNEAQ (reference sequence). The CDR3 DNA reads TGTGCCAGCAGCTTAGTTTGGGACAGAGTCACAGATACGCAGTATTTT. Its protein product is CASSLVWDRVTDTQYF.

This clonotype came up many times. The chain recombines TRBV2 with TRBJ1-5; 8 nucleotides agree with TRBD1. CDR1 is SNHLY and CDR2 is FYNNEI in the germline V gene. This CDR3 comprises 17 residues. Losses at the gene ends were 3 bases for V and 0 bases for J; bases not matched to a gene: 7. CDR3 amino acids: CASSEITGGYSNQPQHF. DNA for the CDR3: TGTGCCAGCAGTGAGATTACAGGGGGATATAGCAATCAGCCCCAGCATTTT.

The chain couples TRBV2 to TRBJ1-1; D remains ambiguous. Germline CDR1 SNHLY, CDR2 FYNNEI. Between the trimmed V and J ends, which lost 1 base and 0 bases, there was a span of 6 bases. The CDR3 contains 14 residues. The CDR3: CASSEEAVNTEAFF. CDR3 nucleotide sequence: TGTGCCAGCAGTGAAGAGGCAGTGAACACTGAAGCTTTCTTT. Drawing the rest from reference TRBV2 and TRBJ1-1, the complete variable domain is EPEVTQTPSHQVTQMGQEVILRCVPISNHLYFYWYRQILGQKVEFLVSFYNNEISEKSEIFDDQFSVERPDGSNFTLKIRSTKLEDSAMYFCASSEEAVNTEAFFGQGTRLTVV.

V usage is TRBV29-1 and J usage is TRBJ1-2, with TRBD1 as a possible D gene (6 bases). CDR3 length: 14 residues. The germline gives CDR1 SQVTM, CDR2 ANQGSEA. Between the trimmed V and J ends, which lost 6 bases and 0 bases, there was a span of 14 bases. The CDR3, as DNA: TGCAGCGTGGCCGGGACACAGACTAACTATGGCTACACCTTC. This encodes CSVAGTQTNYGYTF.

This clonotype was seen repeatedly, ten times or more. The chain employs TRBV7-3 and TRBJ2-1, with TRBD2 matching over 8 bases. From germline, CDR1 is SGHTA and CDR2 FQGTGA. Trimming at V came to 4 bases and at J to 2 bases, leaving 7 bases not matched to a gene. The CDR3 is 16 amino acids. CDR3 sequence reads: CASSYNPGGPYNEQFF. The CDR3 nucleotides are TGTGCCAGCAGCTATAACCCGGGGGGGCCCTACAATGAGCAGTTCTTC.